This is a list of T cell receptor beta chains from one sample in a study of shared clonotypes between healthy human individuals. Only in-frame clones appear in the TCRdb table, and some are missing; sequencing was by immunoSEQ multiplex PCR. The sample includes about 1.1 million clones, around 78% of them seen just once. The specimen was memory CD4+ T cells from PBMCs. The source of these receptors is a man between 18 and 35 years old in good health. Some clones in this sample may be carry-over from other donors' samples. Both conserved end residues are part of each CDR3. A D gene is named only where the DNA matches it firmly. Rows give clone size only sometimes, using once, few, many, or a class for an expanded clone.

v_call: TRBV2; clone_size: NA; d_call: NA; j_call: TRBJ1-2; cdr3_aa: CASSGASYGYTF; cdr3_nt: TGTGCCAGCAGTGGGGCCTCCTATGGCTACACCTTC
v_call: TRBV5-1; clone_size: NA; d_call: NA; j_call: TRBJ2-2; cdr3_aa: CASSGSFGGTGELFF; cdr3_nt: TGCGCCAGCAGCGGTTCTTTCGGGGGAACCGGGGAGCTGTTTTTT
v_call: TRBV2; clone_size: NA; d_call: NA; j_call: TRBJ1-1; cdr3_aa: CASRRGGIGSDTEAFF; cdr3_nt: TGTGCCAGCAGGAGGGGAGGAATTGGAAGCGACACTGAAGCTTTCTTT
v_call: TRBV5-6; clone_size: NA; d_call: TRBD1; j_call: TRBJ1-4; cdr3_aa: CASSLGWTGDEKLFF; cdr3_nt: TGTGCCAGCAGCTTGGGGTGGACAGGGGATGAAAAACTGTTTTTT
v_call: TRBV7-9; clone_size: NA; d_call: TRBD2; j_call: TRBJ2-7; cdr3_aa: CASSQIGLAGVYEQYF; cdr3_nt: TGTGCCAGCAGCCAAATCGGACTAGCGGGAGTCTACGAGCAGTACTTC
v_call: TRBV4-1; clone_size: NA; d_call: NA; j_call: TRBJ2-5; cdr3_aa: CASSQDAVLETQYF; cdr3_nt: TGCGCCAGCAGCCAAGATGCGGTTTTAGAGACCCAGTACTTC
v_call: TRBV2; clone_size: NA; d_call: NA; j_call: TRBJ1-5; cdr3_aa: CASTGSRSAQPQHF; cdr3_nt: TGTGCCAGCACCGGAAGTCGGTCAGCACAGCCCCAGCATTTT
v_call: TRBV2; clone_size: NA; d_call: NA; j_call: TRBJ2-5; cdr3_aa: CASMTGVQETQYF; cdr3_nt: TGTGCCAGCATGACCGGGGTGCAAGAGACCCAGTACTTC
v_call: TRBV11-3; clone_size: NA; d_call: NA; j_call: TRBJ1-2; cdr3_aa: CAISLRRGQEESTF; cdr3_nt: TGTGCCATCTCCCTAAGGCGGGGGCAGGAGGAAAGCACCTTC
v_call: TRBV18; clone_size: NA; d_call: TRBD2; j_call: TRBJ2-7; cdr3_aa: CASSRATASGNYEQYF; cdr3_nt: TGTGCCAGCTCACGGGCTACGGCTAGCGGTAACTACGAGCAGTACTTC
v_call: TRBV28; clone_size: few; d_call: TRBD2; j_call: TRBJ2-3; cdr3_aa: CASSLWASGSGTDTQYF; cdr3_nt: TGTGCCAGCAGTTTATGGGCTAGCGGGAGCGGGACAGATACGCAGTATTTT
v_call: TRBV11-2; clone_size: NA; d_call: NA; j_call: TRBJ2-2; cdr3_aa: CASSLGLANTGELFF; cdr3_nt: TGTGCCAGCAGCTTAGGACTAGCGAACACCGGGGAGCTGTTTTTT
v_call: TRBV2; clone_size: few; d_call: TRBD1; j_call: TRBJ1-2; cdr3_aa: CASSLQGIDYGYTF; cdr3_nt: TGTGCCAGCAGCCTACAGGGGATAGACTATGGCTACACCTTC
v_call: TRBV10-3; clone_size: NA; d_call: TRBD1; j_call: TRBJ1-3; cdr3_aa: CAIRTGDSGNTIYF; cdr3_nt: TGTGCCATCAGGACAGGGGACTCTGGAAACACCATATATTTT
v_call: TRBV7-2; clone_size: NA; d_call: NA; j_call: TRBJ1-4; cdr3_aa: CASSLVVDGGSGLFF; cdr3_nt: TGTGCCAGCAGCTTAGTCGTGGACGGTGGCTCAGGACTGTTTTTT
v_call: TRBV5-6; clone_size: NA; d_call: TRBD2; j_call: TRBJ2-7; cdr3_aa: CASDSGRATYEQYF; cdr3_nt: TGTGCCAGTGACAGCGGGAGGGCGACCTACGAGCAGTACTTC
v_call: TRBV28; clone_size: NA; d_call: TRBD2; j_call: TRBJ2-1; cdr3_aa: CASSSGLAGYNEQFF; cdr3_nt: TGTGCCAGCAGTTCGGGACTAGCGGGGTACAATGAGCAGTTCTTC
v_call: TRBV5-1; clone_size: NA; d_call: NA; j_call: TRBJ2-7; cdr3_aa: CASSRLAGEEQYF; cdr3_nt: TGCGCCAGCAGCCGACTCGCCGGGGAAGAGCAGTACTTC
v_call: TRBV29-1; clone_size: NA; d_call: TRBD1; j_call: TRBJ2-4; cdr3_aa: CSARQGANIQYF; cdr3_nt: TGCAGCGCAAGACAGGGGGCTAACATTCAGTACTTC
v_call: TRBV12-2; clone_size: many; d_call: NA; j_call: TRBJ2-7; cdr3_aa: CASRLAPRFYEQYF; cdr3_nt: TGTGCAAGTCGCTTAGCGCCTAGATTCTACGAGCAGTACTTC
v_call: TRBV28; clone_size: NA; d_call: NA; j_call: TRBJ2-3; cdr3_aa: CASSPYTDTQYF; cdr3_nt: TGTGCCAGCAGTCCTTACACAGATACGCAGTATTTT
v_call: TRBV7-2; clone_size: NA; d_call: NA; j_call: TRBJ2-7; cdr3_aa: CASSLHGIYEQYF; cdr3_nt: TGTGCCAGCAGCCTCCATGGGATTTACGAGCAGTACTTC
v_call: TRBV7-2; clone_size: NA; d_call: TRBD1; j_call: TRBJ2-7; cdr3_aa: CASSLGQGFAYEQYF; cdr3_nt: TGTGCCAGCAGCTTAGGACAGGGATTCGCCTACGAGCAGTACTTC
v_call: TRBV7-3; clone_size: NA; d_call: NA; j_call: TRBJ2-2; cdr3_aa: CASSSQTGFTGELFF; cdr3_nt: TGTGCCAGCAGCTCCCAAACAGGATTCACCGGGGAGCTGTTTTTT
v_call: TRBV2; clone_size: NA; d_call: TRBD1; j_call: TRBJ1-2; cdr3_aa: CASSETGSYGYTF; cdr3_nt: TGTGCCAGCAGTGAGACAGGGTCCTATGGCTACACCTTC
v_call: TRBV9; clone_size: NA; d_call: TRBD2; j_call: TRBJ2-7; cdr3_aa: CASSGGGLAHHEQYF; cdr3_nt: TGTGCCAGCAGCGGAGGGGGACTAGCTCACCACGAGCAGTACTTC
v_call: TRBV19; clone_size: NA; d_call: NA; j_call: TRBJ2-7; cdr3_aa: CASSYSITYEQYF; cdr3_nt: TGTGCCAGTAGTTACAGCATAACCTACGAGCAGTACTTC
v_call: TRBV7-2; clone_size: NA; d_call: NA; j_call: TRBJ2-5; cdr3_aa: CASSLVGRIQETQYF; cdr3_nt: TGTGCCAGCAGCTTAGTAGGCCGGATCCAAGAGACCCAGTACTTC
v_call: TRBV7-9; clone_size: NA; d_call: NA; j_call: TRBJ1-1; cdr3_aa: CAGSLQTGMNTEAFF; cdr3_nt: TGTGCCGGCAGCTTGCAGACTGGGATGAACACTGAAGCTTTCTTT
v_call: TRBV10-1; clone_size: NA; d_call: NA; j_call: TRBJ2-7; cdr3_aa: CASRIPVDEQYF; cdr3_nt: TGCGCCAGCAGGATACCGGTTGACGAGCAGTACTTC
v_call: TRBV27; clone_size: few; d_call: TRBD1; j_call: TRBJ1-5; cdr3_aa: CASSQDRGREPQHF; cdr3_nt: TGTGCCAGCAGTCAGGACAGGGGGCGTGAGCCCCAGCATTTT
v_call: TRBV7-9; clone_size: NA; d_call: NA; j_call: TRBJ2-7; cdr3_aa: CASSFWQGGYEQYF; cdr3_nt: TGTGCCAGCAGCTTCTGGCAGGGTGGCTACGAGCAGTACTTC
v_call: TRBV2; clone_size: NA; d_call: NA; j_call: TRBJ2-7; cdr3_aa: CASRNLGYEQYF; cdr3_nt: TGTGCCAGCAGGAACCTGGGATACGAGCAGTACTTC
v_call: TRBV19; clone_size: NA; d_call: TRBD1; j_call: TRBJ2-3; cdr3_aa: CASSTGGWTDTQYF; cdr3_nt: TGTGCCAGTAGTACAGGGGGCTGGACAGATACGCAGTATTTT
v_call: TRBV19; clone_size: NA; d_call: TRBD1; j_call: TRBJ2-7; cdr3_aa: CASSHQSPRDSRFYEQYF; cdr3_nt: TGTGCCAGTAGTCACCAAAGTCCCCGGGACAGCAGATTCTACGAGCAGTACTTC
v_call: TRBV4-1; clone_size: NA; d_call: NA; j_call: TRBJ2-2; cdr3_aa: CASSQASDYLGVRWNTGELFF; cdr3_nt: TGCGCCAGCAGCCAAGCTTCAGACTACCTGGGAGTCAGATGGAACACCGGGGAGCTGTTTTTT
v_call: TRBV19; clone_size: many; d_call: TRBD2; j_call: TRBJ2-1; cdr3_aa: CASIERGRNEQFF; cdr3_nt: TGTGCCAGTATCGAGCGGGGGAGGAATGAGCAGTTCTTC
v_call: TRBV9; clone_size: NA; d_call: NA; j_call: TRBJ2-1; cdr3_aa: CASSGGGARSLRNEQFF; cdr3_nt: TGTGCCAGCAGCGGGGGAGGAGCCCGGTCCCTCCGGAATGAGCAGTTCTTC